Reported below is one TCR beta chain. Methods used by the authors: Reference gene primer amplification gave estimated nucleated cell counts. The assay was immunoSEQ multiplex PCR, and TCRdb's table has in-frame clones only and misses some. V, J and clone size derive from that table, while D and trimming were established from the DNA sequence. The sample records around 25,000 clones, around 87% being singletons. Germline CDR1 MDHEN, CDR2 SYDVKM. The CDR3 has 11 residues. J lost 8 bases, V lost 6 bases, and 3 bases had no gene match. This entry is derived from a study of blood T cell repertoires in COVID-19. At the level of the study: T cells, B-cell-depleted T cells, or PBMCs supplied cDNA or gDNA.

The receptor's source is a human donor with active COVID-19. The donor label of this sample is uncertain. The sequenced material came from peripheral blood. The V and J genes are TRBV28 and TRBJ1-2; the match to TRBD1 covers 7 bases. CDR3 bases: TGTGCCAGCAGCCCAGGGGGAGGCTACACCTTC. It specifies CASSPGGGYTF.